The following is a T cell receptor (beta chain) sequence with its context. Its antigen remains unidentified. The entry originates in a study of T cell responses to AZD1222 COVID-19 vaccine. Study context: Second-dose intervals of approximately 4 or approximately 12 weeks were pooled. Broader study findings: Baseline seropositives among AZD1222 recipients totaled only five or six. In a largely white British group with more females than males, clonal diversity was possibly underestimated. Reportedly, nearly half of unique spike TCRs recognized epitopes outside B.1.351/B.1.1.7 mutations.

Method: immunoSEQ multiplex PCR; TCRdb's copy keeps in-frame clones and lacks some. The sample has 95,000 to 150,000 clones, 80% to 90% seen once. This receptor was identified in an adult in good health. Material: peripheral blood, obtained on day 0 of AZD1222 vaccination.

In DNA, the CDR3 is TGTGCCAGCAGTTCCCCCATATTGAGCGGGGAGCTGTTTTTT. As protein: CASSSPILSGELFF. This chain joins TRBV28 and TRBJ2-2; D gene ambiguous. Per germline, CDR1 MDHEN and CDR2 SYDVKM. The CDR3 totals 14 residues. V shed 4 bases and J shed 7 bases, with 13 bases lying between them.